This T cell receptor (beta chain) emerged from a study of T cells in Graves' hyperthyroidism and ophthalmopathy. Notes on the study in general: Progression to ophthalmopathy was predicted a median of roughly 6.6 months early.

This CDR3 has 15 amino acids. V gave up 4 bases and J gave up 1 base, with 10 bases separating them. The germline V gene encodes CDR1 MGHRA and CDR2 YSYEKL. In this sample, this clonotype turned up many times. Its antigen is still unknown. Amplified TCR beta CDR3 regions came from RNA transcripts. The TCR CDR3 was amplified in a first-round RT-PCR using the HTBI primer set. TCRdb re-called the multiplex PCR reads with MiXCR, one entry per CDR3 protein. Among around 420,000 distinct CDR3 sequences listed, roughly 15% were seen once. The V gene is TRBV4-1, the J gene TRBJ2-2; the D gene is possibly TRBD1 (5 bases). Sequencing was done on a sample of blood. This TCR derives from a woman under 30 with Graves' hyperthyroidism. The CDR3 here is CASSRGAVNTGELFF. CDR3 sequence (DNA): TGCGCCAGCAGCCGTGGGGCGGTGAACACCGGGGAGCTGTTTTTT.